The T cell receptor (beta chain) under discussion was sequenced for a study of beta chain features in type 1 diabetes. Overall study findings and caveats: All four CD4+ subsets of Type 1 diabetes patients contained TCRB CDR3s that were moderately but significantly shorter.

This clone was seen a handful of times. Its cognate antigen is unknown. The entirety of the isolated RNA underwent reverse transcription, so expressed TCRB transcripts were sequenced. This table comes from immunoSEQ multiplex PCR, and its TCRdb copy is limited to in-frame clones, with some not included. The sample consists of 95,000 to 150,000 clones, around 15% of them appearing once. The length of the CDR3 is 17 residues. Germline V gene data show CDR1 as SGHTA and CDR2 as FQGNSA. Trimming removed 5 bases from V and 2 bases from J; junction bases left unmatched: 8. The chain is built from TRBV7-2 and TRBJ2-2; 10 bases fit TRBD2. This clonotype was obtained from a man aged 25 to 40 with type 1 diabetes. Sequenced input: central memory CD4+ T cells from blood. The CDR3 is CASSRGLAALNTGELFF. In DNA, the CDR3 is TGTGCCAGCAGCCGAGGACTAGCGGCCCTAAACACCGGGGAGCTGTTTTTT.